This T cell receptor beta chain was observed in a study of blood T cell repertoires in COVID-19. The wider study: Some COVID-19 samples were acute and others convalescent; all came from the United States, Italy and Spain. Sources were T cells, B-cell-depleted T cells, or PBMCs; the material itself was cDNA or gDNA.

With 1 base clipped from V and 9 bases from J, the junction kept 9 bases outside the gene matches. Germline CDR1 and CDR2: SEHNR and FQNEAQ (reference sequence). This CDR3 is built from 15 residues. Produced via immunoSEQ multiplex PCR; TCRdb's table is partial and in-frame only. The table includes 350,000 to 450,000 clones, approximately 86% detected once. Followed over time, Seattle patients had been enrolled while infection was active. The sequenced sample consisted of peripheral blood. This TCR was sampled from a woman aged 60-75 years with COVID-19, enrolled during active disease. The chain combines TRBV7-9 with TRBJ2-1; 7 nucleotides agree with TRBD1. The CDR3 loop reads CASSLGGTVIGEQFF. As DNA, the CDR3 is TGTGCCAGCAGCTTAGGTGGGACAGTGATTGGTGAGCAGTTCTTC.